The TCR beta chain under discussion was sequenced for a study of blood T cell repertoires in COVID-19. Study summary: The United States, Italy and Spain supplied acute and convalescent COVID-19 samples.

This clone was found a few times. Sequenced by immunoSEQ multiplex PCR; TCRdb stores in-frame clones only, minus some. This sample has some 220,000 clones, with over 70% found just once. The sequencing input was peripheral blood. The TCR sequence derives from a woman aged 70-85 years with acute or convalescent COVID-19.

Here the CDR3 reads CASSDRMGQPQHF. The CDR3 DNA reads TGTGCCAGTAGTGACAGGATGGGGCAGCCCCAGCATTTT. The chain couples TRBV19 to TRBJ1-5; tentatively, D is TRBD1 (6 bases). V was pared by 5 bases and J by 7 bases, with 12 bases between. This CDR3 has 13 residues. The germline gives CDR1 LNHDA, CDR2 SQIVND (reference sequence).